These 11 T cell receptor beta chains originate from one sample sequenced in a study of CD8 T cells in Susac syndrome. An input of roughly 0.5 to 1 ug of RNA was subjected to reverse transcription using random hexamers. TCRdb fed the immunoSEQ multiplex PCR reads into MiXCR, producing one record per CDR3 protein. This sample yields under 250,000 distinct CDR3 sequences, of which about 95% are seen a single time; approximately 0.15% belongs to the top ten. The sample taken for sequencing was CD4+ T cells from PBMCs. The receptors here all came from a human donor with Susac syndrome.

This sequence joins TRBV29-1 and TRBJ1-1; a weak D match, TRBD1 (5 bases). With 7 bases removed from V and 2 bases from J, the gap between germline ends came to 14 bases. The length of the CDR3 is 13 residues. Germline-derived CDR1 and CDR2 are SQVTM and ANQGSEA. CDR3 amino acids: CSGRRGSNTEAFF. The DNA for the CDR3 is TGCAGCGGAAGGAGGGGCTCTAACACTGAAGCTTTCTTT.

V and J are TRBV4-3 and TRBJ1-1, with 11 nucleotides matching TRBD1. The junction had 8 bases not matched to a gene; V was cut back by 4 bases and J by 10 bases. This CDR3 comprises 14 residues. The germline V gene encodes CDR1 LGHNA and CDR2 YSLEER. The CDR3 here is CASSLGQGGKVAFF. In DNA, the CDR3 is TGCGCCAGCAGCCTGGGACAGGGGGGAAAAGTAGCTTTCTTT.

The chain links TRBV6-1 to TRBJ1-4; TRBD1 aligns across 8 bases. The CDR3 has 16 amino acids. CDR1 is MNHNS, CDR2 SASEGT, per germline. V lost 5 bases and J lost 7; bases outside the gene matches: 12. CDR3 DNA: TGTGCCAGCAGTCCCAGGGGGCAGGTTACGGCTGAAAAACTGTTTTTT. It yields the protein CASSPRGQVTAEKLFF.

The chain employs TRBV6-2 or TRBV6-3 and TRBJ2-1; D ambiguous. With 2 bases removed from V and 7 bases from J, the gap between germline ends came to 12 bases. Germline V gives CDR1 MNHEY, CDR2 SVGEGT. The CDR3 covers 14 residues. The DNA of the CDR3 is TGTGCCAGCAGTTACGCCTTCGAGTGGAATGAGCAGTTCTTC. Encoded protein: CASSYAFEWNEQFF.

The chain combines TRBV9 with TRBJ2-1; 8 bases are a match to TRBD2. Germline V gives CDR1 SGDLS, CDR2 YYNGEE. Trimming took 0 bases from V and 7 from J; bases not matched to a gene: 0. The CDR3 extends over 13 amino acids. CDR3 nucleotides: TGTGCCAGCAGCGTAGCGGGGGGGAATGAGCAGTTCTTC. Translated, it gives CASSVAGGNEQFF.

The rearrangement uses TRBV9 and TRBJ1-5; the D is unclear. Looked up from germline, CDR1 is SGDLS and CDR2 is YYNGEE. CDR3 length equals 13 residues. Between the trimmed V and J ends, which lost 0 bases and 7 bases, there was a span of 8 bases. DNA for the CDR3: TGTGCCAGCAGCGTAGACGGTCGGCAGCCCCAGCATTTT. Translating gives CASSVDGRQPQHF.

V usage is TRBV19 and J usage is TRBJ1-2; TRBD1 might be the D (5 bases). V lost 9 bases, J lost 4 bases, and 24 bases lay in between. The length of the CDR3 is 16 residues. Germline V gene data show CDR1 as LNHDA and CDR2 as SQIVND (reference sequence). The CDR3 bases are TGTGCCAGCAACCATCCCCGTGGGGGGAACACCTATGGCTACACCTTC. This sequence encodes CASNHPRGGNTYGYTF.

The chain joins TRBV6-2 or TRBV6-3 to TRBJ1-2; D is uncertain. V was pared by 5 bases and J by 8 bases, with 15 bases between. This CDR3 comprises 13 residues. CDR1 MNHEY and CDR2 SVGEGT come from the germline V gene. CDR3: CASSPLRDEGYTF. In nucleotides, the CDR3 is TGTGCCAGCAGTCCTTTGAGGGATGAAGGCTACACCTTC.

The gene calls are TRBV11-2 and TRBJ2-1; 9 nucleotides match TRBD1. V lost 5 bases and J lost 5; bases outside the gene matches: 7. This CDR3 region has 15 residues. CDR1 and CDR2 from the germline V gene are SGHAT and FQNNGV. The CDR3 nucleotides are TGTGCCAGCAGCCGGACAGGGGTGGAAAACAATGAGCAGTTCTTC. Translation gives CASSRTGVENNEQFF. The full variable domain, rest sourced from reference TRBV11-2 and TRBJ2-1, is EAGVAQSPRYKIIEKRQSVAFWCNPISGHATLYWYQQILGQGPKLLIQFQNNGVVDDSQLPKDRFSAERLKGVDSTLKIQPAKLEDSAVYLCASSRTGVENNEQFFGPGTRLTVL.

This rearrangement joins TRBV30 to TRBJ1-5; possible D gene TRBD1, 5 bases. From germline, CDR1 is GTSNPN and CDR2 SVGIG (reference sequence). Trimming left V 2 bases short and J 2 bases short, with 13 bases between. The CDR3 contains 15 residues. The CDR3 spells CAWSSRGRGNQPQHF. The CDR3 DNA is TGTGCCTGGAGTTCACGGGGCAGGGGCAATCAGCCCCAGCATTTT.

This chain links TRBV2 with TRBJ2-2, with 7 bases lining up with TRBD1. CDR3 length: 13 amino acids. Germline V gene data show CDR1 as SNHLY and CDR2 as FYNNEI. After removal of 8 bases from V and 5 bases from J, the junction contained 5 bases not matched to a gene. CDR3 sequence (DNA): TGTGCCAGCCGACAGGGTGGGACCGGGGAGCTGTTTTTT. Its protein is CASRQGGTGELFF.